Listed here are 11 T cell receptor beta chains from one sample, sequenced in a study of regulatory T cells in long-lasting Graves disease (dated by TCRdb to the early 2020s). Preparation of the library involved multiplex PCR. Sequencing used an Illumina HiSeq 4000. CDR3 regions were amplified by Arm-PCR with iRepertoire HTBI primers to construct TCR beta libraries. TCRdb took the public reads, trimmed them with fastp at Q25, ran MiXCR for clone calling and kept in-frame beta chains. All rows with the same CDR3 protein become a single entry with the most common DNA and genes. In all, the sample holds some 400,000 distinct CDR3 sequences, and about 15% of those were seen once. The ten largest clones add up to roughly a sixth of the sample. Explained via the paper, the time point label denotes: newly diagnosed GD, antithyroid drugs for less than 3 months. For both TCR sequencing and RNA sequencing, RNA was extracted from PBMCs in TRIzol.

These data were likewise used in another study, on T cells in Graves' hyperthyroidism and ophthalmopathy.

The specimen comprised peripheral blood mononuclear cells (PBMCs), sampled at new diagnosis, from a patient treated with antithyroid drugs. All receptors come from a woman aged 25-40 years with Graves disease. Donor details come from another sample of the same person, matched by shared clones.

This clonotype was recorded at least ten times. The chain has TRBV29-1 and TRBJ2-7, with a tentative D call TRBD2 (6 bases). The CDR3 consists of 13 residues. Trimming shortened V by 3 bases and J by 3 bases, and 12 bases separated the two germline ends. Per the germline V gene, CDR1 is SQVTM and CDR2 is ANQGSEA. CDR3 region: CSVDEGGGYEQYF. As DNA, the CDR3 is TGCAGCGTTGATGAGGGAGGAGGCTACGAGCAGTACTTC.

Concerning this clonotype itself: This could be a read error, since a much larger clone is one nucleotide away. The CDR3 ends on some other residue instead of the conserved phenylalanine or tryptophan, so this is likely a read error. The J gene is TRBJ2-7, the V gene TRBV25-1; 8 bases match TRBD2. CDR3 length: 18 amino acids. The V gene's germline CDR1 is MGHDK and CDR2 SYGVNS. Trimming at V came to 2 bases and at J to 2 bases, leaving 14 bases not matched to a gene. CDR3 protein: CASSEEGLAGSSTYEQYL. The CDR3, as DNA: TGTGCCAGCAGTGAAGAGGGGCTAGCGGGCTCCTCAACCTACGAGCAGTACCTC.

A few counts support this clonotype. The rearrangement links TRBV7-9 to TRBJ1-2; 7 bases are shared with TRBD1. This CDR3 has 15 residues. Trimming removed 4 bases from V and 4 bases from J; junction bases left unmatched: 9. Germline loops: CDR1 SEHNR, CDR2 FQNEAQ (reference sequence). CDR3 in DNA: TGTGCCAGCAGCTCGTCAGGGGGGAAAGGCTATGGCTACACCTTC. Translating it yields CASSSSGGKGYGYTF.

This clonotype came up many times. V is TRBV12-3 or TRBV12-4 and J is TRBJ1-5; D is ambiguous. The length of the CDR3 is 14 residues. The V and J ends lost 6 bases and 6 bases respectively, with 15 bases between them. The CDR3 spells CASSPGRGTQPQHF. The DNA of the CDR3 is TGTGCCAGCAGCCCAGGCCGGGGAACTCAGCCCCAGCATTTT.

To note about this clonotype: A much larger clone lies one base from this, so it may be a read error. The J gene is TRBJ2-5, the V gene TRBV11-2, with 8 positions matching TRBD2. The CDR3 is 14 residues long. Germline V CDR1 and CDR2: SGHAT, FQNNGV. This CDR3 is CTSSSSGSRETQYF. For the CDR3, the DNA is TGTACCAGCAGTTCCAGCGGGAGTAGGGAGACCCAGTACTTC.

This clonotype showed up many times. The V gene is TRBV6-2 or TRBV6-3, the J gene TRBJ2-3; D uncertain. CDR3 length: 11 residues. V was cut by 8 bases and J by 0 bases, with 3 bases left in between. Germline V gene data show CDR1 as MNHEY and CDR2 as SVGEGT. In DNA form, the CDR3 reads TGTGCCAGCTGGAGCACAGATACGCAGTATTTT. It translates to CASWSTDTQYF.

This clonotype showed up many times. The rearrangement uses TRBV6-5 and TRBJ1-6; 7 positions agree with TRBD1. The CDR3 sequence is 15 residues long. V lost 4 bases to trimming and J lost 6 bases; unmatched junction nucleotides: 6. Germline V lookup: CDR1 MNHEY, CDR2 SVGAGI. The CDR3 DNA is TGTGCCAGCAGTTCGGGACAGAGTTTTAATTCACCCCTCCACTTT. Translation gives CASSSGQSFNSPLHF.

V gene TRBV10-3 combines with J gene TRBJ2-2; 9 positions match TRBD2. This CDR3 is built from 18 residues. CDR1 and CDR2 (germline): ENHRY, SYGVKD. After removal of 0 bases from V and 0 bases from J, the junction contained 5 bases not matched to a gene. The CDR3 DNA sequence: TGTGCCATCAGTGAGTCGGTGAGCGGGAGGCCGAACACCGGGGAGCTGTTTTTT. Translation gives CAISESVSGRPNTGELFF.

This clonotype was detected a few times. The DNA of the CDR3 is TGTGCCAGCAGTTTCCTTGACAGGGGGGACACCATATATTTT. Protein sequence: CASSFLDRGDTIYF. This sequence joins TRBV28 and TRBJ1-3, with 9 bases fitting TRBD1. CDR1 is MDHEN, CDR2 SYDVKM, per germline. The CDR3 is 14 amino acids. J was trimmed by 8 bases and V by 3 bases; bases with no gene match: 5.

The rearrangement uses TRBV19 and TRBJ2-2, with 9 positions matching TRBD2. Germline V CDR1 and CDR2: LNHDA, SQIVND (reference sequence). V dropped 5 bases and J dropped 4; count of bases not matched to a gene: 5. There are 15 residues in the CDR3. The CDR3 DNA follows: TGTGCCAGTAGTGTCCCTAGCGGGACCACCGGGGAGCTGTTTTTT. This gives the protein CASSVPSGTTGELFF.

This rearrangement joins TRBV4-1 to TRBJ2-3, with 8 bases fitting TRBD2. The CDR3 has 16 residues. Unmatched junction bases numbered 8, after V lost 1 base and J lost 5 bases. CDR1 MGHRA and CDR2 YSYEKL come from the germline V gene. The CDR3: CASSQGREVTRDTQYF. DNA of the CDR3: TGCGCCAGCAGCCAAGGGCGGGAGGTTACGCGAGATACGCAGTATTTT.